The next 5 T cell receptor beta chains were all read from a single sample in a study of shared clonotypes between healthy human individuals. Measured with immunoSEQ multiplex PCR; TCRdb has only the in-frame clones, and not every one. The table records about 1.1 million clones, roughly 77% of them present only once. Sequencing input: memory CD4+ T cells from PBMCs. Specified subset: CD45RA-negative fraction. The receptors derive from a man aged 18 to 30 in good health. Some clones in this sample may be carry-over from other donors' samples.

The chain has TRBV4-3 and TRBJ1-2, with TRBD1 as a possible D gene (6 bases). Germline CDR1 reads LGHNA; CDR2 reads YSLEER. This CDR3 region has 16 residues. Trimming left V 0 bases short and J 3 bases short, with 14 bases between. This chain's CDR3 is CASSQDPQGWYYGYTF. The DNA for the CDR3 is TGCGCCAGCAGCCAAGATCCCCAGGGGTGGTACTATGGCTACACCTTC.

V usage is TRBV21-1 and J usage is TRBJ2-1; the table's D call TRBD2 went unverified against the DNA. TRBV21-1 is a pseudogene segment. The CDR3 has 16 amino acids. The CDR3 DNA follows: TGTGCCAGCAACAACCCGGGTCTAGCGGCCGGGAATGAGCAGTTCTTC. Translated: CASNNPGLAAGNEQFF.

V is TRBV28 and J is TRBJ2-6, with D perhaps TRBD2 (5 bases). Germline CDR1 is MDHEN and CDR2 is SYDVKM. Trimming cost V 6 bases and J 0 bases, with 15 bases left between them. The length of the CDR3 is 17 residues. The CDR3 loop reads CASSPLGSRSGANVLTF. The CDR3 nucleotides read TGTGCCAGCAGCCCTCTGGGGAGCCGCTCTGGGGCCAACGTCCTGACTTTC.

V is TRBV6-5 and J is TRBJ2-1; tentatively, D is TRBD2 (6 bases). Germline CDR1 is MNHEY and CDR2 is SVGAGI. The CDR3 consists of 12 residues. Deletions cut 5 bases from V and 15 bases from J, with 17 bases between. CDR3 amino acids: CASSGGLGTLFF. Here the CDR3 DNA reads TGTGCCAGCAGTGGCGGACTGGGGACTTTGTTCTTC.

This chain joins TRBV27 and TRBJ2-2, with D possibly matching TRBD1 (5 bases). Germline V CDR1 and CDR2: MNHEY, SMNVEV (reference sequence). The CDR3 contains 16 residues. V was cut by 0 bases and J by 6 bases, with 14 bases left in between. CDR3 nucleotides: TGTGCCAGCAGTTTATCGTCAGGGAAATTCGCCGGGGAGCTGTTTTTT. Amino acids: CASSLSSGKFAGELFF.